The TCR beta chain under discussion was sequenced for a study of OX40 agonist ivuxolimab in advanced cancers. The table came from immunoSEQ multiplex PCR; TCRdb's copy has only in-frame clones and leaves some out. The data show 95,000 to 150,000 clones, 75% to 90% seen once. The TCR comes from an adult with an advanced solid tumor such as melanoma, head and neck, liver or kidney cancer. Here the sequenced sample was CD4+ or CD8+ T cells sorted from blood, taken in a trial of the OX40 agonist ivuxolimab.

The CDR3 nucleotides read TGTGCCAGTAGTACCATCAGTCAGGGTGGGAATGGCTACACCTTC. This codes for CASSTISQGGNGYTF. The genes are TRBV19 and TRBJ1-2; a weak D match, TRBD1 (5 bases). The CDR3 runs 15 residues. Germline V gene sequence: CDR1 LNHDA, CDR2 SQIVND (reference sequence). Trimming shortened V by 4 bases and J by 6 bases, and 18 bases separated the two germline ends.